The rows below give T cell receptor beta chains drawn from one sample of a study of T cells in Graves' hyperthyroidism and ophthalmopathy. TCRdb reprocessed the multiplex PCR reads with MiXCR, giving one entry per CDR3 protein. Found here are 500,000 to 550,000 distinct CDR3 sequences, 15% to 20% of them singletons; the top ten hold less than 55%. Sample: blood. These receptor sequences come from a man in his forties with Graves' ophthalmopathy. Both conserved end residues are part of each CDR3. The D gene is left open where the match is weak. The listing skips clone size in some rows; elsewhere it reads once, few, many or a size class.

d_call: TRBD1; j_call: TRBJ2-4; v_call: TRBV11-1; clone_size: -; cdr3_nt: TGTGCCAGCAGCGTCGGACAGGGGCTGGGGGCCAAAAACATTCAGTACTTC; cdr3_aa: CASSVGQGLGAKNIQYF
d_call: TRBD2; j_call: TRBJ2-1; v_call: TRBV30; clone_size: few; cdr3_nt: TGTGCCTGGAGTCCCGGACTAGCGGGGGACAATGAGCAGTTCTTC; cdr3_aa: CAWSPGLAGDNEQFF
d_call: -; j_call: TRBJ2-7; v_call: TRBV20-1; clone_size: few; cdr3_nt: TGCAGTGCCCAGACCGCCCGGGCGGAGCAGTACTTC; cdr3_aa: CSAQTARAEQYF
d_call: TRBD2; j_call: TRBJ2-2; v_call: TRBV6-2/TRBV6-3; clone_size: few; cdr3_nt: TGTGCCACCCGATCCGGGACTAGTTATACCGGGGAGCTGTTTTTT; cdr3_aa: CATRSGTSYTGELFF
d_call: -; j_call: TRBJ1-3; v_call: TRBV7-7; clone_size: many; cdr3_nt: TGTGCTAGCAGCCCTGGGACACCGGGAAACACCATATATTTT; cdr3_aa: CASSPGTPGNTIYF
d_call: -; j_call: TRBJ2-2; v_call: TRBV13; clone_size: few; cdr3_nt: TGTGCCAGCACAGGTCTAGCCCGAACCGGGGAGCTGTTTTTT; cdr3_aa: CASTGLARTGELFF
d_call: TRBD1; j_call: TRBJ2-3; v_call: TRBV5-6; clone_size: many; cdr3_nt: TGTGCCAGCAGCTGGCTGGACAGGGGCACAGATACGCAGTATTTT; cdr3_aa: CASSWLDRGTDTQYF
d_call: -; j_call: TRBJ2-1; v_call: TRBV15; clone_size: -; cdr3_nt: TGTGCCACCAGCAGAGCCAAAACAGGTTTTGAGCAGTTCTTC; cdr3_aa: CATSRAKTGFEQFF
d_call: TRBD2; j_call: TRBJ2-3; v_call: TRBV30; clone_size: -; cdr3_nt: TGTGCCTGGAGCGTACTAGCGGCTAGCACAGATACGCAGTATTTT; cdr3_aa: CAWSVLAASTDTQYF
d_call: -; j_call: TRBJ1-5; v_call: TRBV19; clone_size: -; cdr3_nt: TGTGCCAGCGCACAGGGACTGGGGCAGCCCCAGCATTTT; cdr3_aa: CASAQGLGQPQHF
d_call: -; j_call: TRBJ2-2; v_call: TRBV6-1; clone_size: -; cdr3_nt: TGTGCCAGCAGTTATCAGTCTAGCGTGCTGGCCGGGGAGCTGTTTTTT; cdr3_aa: CASSYQSSVLAGELFF
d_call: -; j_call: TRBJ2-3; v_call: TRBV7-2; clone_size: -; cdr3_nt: TGTGCCAGCAGCTTAACGCGTCTCACAGATACGCAGTATTTT; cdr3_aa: CASSLTRLTDTQYF
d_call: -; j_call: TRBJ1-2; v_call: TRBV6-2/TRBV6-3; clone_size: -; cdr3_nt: TGTGCCAGCACCACAGAGGGGGGACCCTATGGCTACACCTTC; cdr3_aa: CASTTEGGPYGYTF
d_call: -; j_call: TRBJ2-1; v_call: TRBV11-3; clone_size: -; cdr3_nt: TGTGCCAGCAGCGGTGGGGGGGCGGGATCCCCCTCCAGCTCCTACAATGAGCAGTTCTTC; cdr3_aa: CASSGGGAGSPSSSYNEQFF
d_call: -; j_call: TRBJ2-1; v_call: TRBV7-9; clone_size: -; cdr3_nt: TGTGCCAGCAGCTTTCAGGGTCAAATTAATGAGCAGTTCTTC; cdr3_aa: CASSFQGQINEQFF
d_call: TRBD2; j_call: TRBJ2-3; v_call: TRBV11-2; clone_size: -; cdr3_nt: TGTGCCAGCAGCTTAGAATACGGACTAGGTCGGACGCAGTATTTT; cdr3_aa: CASSLEYGLGRTQYF
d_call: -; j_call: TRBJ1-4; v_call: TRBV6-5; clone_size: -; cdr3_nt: TGTGCCAGCAGTTACGGGAATGAAAAACTGTTTTTT; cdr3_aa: CASSYGNEKLFF